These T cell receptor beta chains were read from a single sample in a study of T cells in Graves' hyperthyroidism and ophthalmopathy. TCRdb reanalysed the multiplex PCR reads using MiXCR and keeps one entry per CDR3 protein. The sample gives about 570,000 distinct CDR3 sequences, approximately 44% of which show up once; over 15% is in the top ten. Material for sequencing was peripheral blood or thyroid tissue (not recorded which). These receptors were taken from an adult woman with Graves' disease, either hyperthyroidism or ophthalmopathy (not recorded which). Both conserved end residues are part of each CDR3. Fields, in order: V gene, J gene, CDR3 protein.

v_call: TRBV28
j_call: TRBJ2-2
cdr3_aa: CASTRQGSTGELFF

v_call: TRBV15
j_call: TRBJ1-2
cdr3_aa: CATSTGDHFGYTF

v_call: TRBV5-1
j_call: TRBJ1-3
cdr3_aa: CASSLVAVNYGYTIYF

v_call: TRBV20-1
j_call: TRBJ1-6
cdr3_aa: CSASAGVNYNSPLHF

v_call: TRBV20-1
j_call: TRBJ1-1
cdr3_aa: CSARTGRRENTEAFF

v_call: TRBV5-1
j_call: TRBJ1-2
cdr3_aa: CASSLGRIFTF

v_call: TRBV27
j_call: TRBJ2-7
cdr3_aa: CASSPLLAGVHEQYF

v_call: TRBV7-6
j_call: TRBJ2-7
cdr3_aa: CASSSRQKSYEQYF

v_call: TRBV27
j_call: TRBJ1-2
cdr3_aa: CASSLSGGGGYTF

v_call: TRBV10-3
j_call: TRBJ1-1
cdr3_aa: CAIRGGQGTEAFF

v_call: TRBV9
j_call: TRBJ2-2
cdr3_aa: CAGSVRGGELSF

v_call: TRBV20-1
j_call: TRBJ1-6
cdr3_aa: CSASRDGYSPLHF

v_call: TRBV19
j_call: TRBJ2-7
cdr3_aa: CASSIRGRTYEQYF

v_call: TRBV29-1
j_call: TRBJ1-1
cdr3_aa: CSVCQGTMTEAFF

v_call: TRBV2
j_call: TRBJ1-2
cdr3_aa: CATTGGDGYTF

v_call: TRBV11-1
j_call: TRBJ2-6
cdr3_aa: CASSQVSGGSGNVLTF

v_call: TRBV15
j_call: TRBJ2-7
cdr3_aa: CATSRAYGQGSGEQYF

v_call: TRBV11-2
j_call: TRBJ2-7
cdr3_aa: CASSFSLSRTQTYEQYF

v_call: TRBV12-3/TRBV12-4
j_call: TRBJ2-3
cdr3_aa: CASSRTRGTDTQYF

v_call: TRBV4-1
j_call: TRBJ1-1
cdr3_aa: CASSPQGVINTEAFF

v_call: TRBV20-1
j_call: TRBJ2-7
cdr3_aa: CSARDVIRASGIYEQYF

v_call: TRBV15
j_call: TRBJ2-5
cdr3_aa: CATSRDQVRTQYF

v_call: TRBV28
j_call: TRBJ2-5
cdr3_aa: CASSAGSGRAWETQYF

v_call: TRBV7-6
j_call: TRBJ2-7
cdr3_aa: CASSLEELTYEQYF

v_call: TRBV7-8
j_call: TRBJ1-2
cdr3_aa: CASSWSVTDYGYTF

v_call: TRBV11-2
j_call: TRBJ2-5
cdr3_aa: CASSPGTGLGQETQYF

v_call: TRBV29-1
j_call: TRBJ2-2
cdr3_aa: CSGGMRNTGELFF

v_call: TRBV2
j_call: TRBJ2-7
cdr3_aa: CASSERDRVSEQYF

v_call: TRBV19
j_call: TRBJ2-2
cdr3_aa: CASSDRPSGSWYTGELFF

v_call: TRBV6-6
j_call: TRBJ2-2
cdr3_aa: CASSPFPFARQNTGELFF

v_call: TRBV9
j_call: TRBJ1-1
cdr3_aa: CASSVEGGTEAFF

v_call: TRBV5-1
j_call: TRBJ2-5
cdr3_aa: CASSSYSTNLQETQYF

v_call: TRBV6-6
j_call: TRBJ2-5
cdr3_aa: CASSNSRQGRETQYF

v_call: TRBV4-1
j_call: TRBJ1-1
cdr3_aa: CASSQDNRVNTEAFF

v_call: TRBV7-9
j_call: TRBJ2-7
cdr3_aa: CASRAGQGSGNEQYF

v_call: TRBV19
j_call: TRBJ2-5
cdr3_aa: CASGLAGSRETQYF

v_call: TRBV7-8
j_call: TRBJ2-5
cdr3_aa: CASSLGSGTTQETQYF

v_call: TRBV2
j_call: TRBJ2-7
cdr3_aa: CASSDGRGSYEQYF

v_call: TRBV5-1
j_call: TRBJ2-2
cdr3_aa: CASSLTSANTGELFF

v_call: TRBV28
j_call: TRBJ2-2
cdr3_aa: CASSSGPTGELFF

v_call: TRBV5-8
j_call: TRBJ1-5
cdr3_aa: CASRPDSDDQPQHF

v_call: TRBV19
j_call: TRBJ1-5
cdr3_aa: CASNEEGQGFNQPQHF

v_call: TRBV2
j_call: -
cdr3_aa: CASKRIGRSSYEQYF